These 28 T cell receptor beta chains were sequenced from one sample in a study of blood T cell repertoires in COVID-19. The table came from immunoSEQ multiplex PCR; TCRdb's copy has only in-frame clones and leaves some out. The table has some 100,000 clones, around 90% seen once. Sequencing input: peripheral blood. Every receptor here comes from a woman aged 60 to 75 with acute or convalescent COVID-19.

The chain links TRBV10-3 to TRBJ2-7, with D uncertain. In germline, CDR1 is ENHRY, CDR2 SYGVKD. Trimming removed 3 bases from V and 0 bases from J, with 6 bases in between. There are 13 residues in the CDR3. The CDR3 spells CAISELTSYEQYV. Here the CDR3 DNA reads TGTGCCATCAGTGAACTCACCTCCTACGAGCAGTACGTC.

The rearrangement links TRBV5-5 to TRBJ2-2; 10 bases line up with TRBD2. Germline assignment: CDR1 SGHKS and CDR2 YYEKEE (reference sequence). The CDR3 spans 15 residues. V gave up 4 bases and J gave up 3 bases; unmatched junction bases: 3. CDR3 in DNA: TGTGCCAGCAGCCCGACTAGCGGGTACACCGGGGAGCTGTTTTTT. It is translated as CASSPTSGYTGELFF.

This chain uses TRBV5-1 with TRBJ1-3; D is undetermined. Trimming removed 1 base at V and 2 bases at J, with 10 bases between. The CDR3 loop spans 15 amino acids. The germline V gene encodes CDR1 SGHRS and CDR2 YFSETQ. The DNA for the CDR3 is TGCGCCAGCAGCTTGTCTGGGCAGGCTGGAAACACCATATATTTT. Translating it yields CASSLSGQAGNTIYF.

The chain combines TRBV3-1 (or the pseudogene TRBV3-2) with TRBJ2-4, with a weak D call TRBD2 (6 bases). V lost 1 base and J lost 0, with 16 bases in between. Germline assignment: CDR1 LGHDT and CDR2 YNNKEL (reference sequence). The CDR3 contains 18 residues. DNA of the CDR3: TGTGCCAGCAGCCAAGCCGCGCCAGGCGGGACAGCCAAAAACATTCAGTACTTC. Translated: CASSQAAPGGTAKNIQYF.

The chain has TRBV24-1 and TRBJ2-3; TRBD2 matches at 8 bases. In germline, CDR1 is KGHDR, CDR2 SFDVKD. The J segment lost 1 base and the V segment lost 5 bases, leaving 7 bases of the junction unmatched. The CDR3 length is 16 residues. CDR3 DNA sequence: TGTGCCACCAGTGGACCCGCGGGAGGCGGCACAGATACGCAGTATTTT. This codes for CATSGPAGGGTDTQYF.

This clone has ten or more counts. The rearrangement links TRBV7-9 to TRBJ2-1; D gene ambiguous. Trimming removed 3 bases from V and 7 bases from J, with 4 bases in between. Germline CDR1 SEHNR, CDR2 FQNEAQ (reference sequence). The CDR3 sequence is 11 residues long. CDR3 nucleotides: TGTGCCAGCAGCTTGGAGAATGAGCAGTTCTTC. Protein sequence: CASSLENEQFF.

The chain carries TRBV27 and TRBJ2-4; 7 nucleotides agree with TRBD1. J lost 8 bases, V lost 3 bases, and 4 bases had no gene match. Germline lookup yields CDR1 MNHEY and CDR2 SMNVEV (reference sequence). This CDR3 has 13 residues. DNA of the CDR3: TGTGCCAGCAGTTTCGCCCAGGGGGACATTCAGTACTTC. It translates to CASSFAQGDIQYF.

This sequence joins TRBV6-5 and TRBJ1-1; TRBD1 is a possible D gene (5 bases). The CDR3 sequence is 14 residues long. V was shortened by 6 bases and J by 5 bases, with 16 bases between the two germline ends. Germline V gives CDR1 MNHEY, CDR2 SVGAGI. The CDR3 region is CASRPLGGVTEAFF. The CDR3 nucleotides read TGTGCCAGCAGGCCCTTGGGGGGGGTGACTGAAGCTTTCTTT.

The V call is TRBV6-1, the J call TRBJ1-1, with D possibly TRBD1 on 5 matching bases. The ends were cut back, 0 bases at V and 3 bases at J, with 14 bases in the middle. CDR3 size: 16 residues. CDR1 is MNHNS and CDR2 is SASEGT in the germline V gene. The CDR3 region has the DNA TGTGCCAGCAGTGAAGCTGGGGCACCACCACACACTGAAGCTTTCTTT. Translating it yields CASSEAGAPPHTEAFF.

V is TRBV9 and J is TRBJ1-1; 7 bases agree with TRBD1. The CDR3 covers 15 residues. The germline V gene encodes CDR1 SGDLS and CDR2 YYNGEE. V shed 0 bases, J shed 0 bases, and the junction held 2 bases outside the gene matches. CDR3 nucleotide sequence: TGTGCCAGCAGCGTAGGGACAGGCTTGAACACTGAAGCTTTCTTT. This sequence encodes CASSVGTGLNTEAFF.

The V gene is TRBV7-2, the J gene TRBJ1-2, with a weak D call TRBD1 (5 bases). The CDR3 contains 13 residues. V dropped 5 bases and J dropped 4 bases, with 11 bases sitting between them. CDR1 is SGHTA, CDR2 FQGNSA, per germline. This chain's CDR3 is CASSPRDRYGYTF. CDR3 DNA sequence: TGTGCCAGCAGCCCGCGGGACCGCTATGGCTACACCTTC. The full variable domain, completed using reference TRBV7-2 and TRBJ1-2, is GAGVSQSPSNKVTEKGKDVELRCDPISGHTALYWYRQSLGQGLEFLIYFQGNSAPDKSGLPSDRFSAERTGGSVSTLTIQRTQQEDSAVYLCASSPRDRYGYTFGSGTRLTVV.

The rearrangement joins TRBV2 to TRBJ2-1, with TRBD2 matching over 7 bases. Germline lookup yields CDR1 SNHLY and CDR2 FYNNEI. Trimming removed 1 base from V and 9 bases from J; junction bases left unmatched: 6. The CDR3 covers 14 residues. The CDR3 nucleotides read TGTGCCAGCAGTGAAGGCCGGGGAGGGCTTGAGCAGTTCTTC. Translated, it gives CASSEGRGGLEQFF. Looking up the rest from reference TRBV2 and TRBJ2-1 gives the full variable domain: EPEVTQTPSHQVTQMGQEVILRCVPISNHLYFYWYRQILGQKVEFLVSFYNNEISEKSEIFDDQFSVERPDGSNFTLKIRSTKLEDSAMYFCASSEGRGGLEQFFGPGTRLTVL.

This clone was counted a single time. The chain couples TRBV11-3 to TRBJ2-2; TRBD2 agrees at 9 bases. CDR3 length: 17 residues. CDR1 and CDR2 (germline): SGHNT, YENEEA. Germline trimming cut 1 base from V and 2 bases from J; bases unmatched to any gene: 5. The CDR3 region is CASSLVGGLANTGELFF. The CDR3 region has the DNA TGTGCCAGCAGCTTAGTAGGGGGACTAGCAAACACCGGGGAGCTGTTTTTT.

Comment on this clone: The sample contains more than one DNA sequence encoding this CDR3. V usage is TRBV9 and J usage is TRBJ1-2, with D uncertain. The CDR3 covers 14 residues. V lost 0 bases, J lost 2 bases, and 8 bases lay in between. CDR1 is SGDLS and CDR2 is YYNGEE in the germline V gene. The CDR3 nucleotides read TGTGCCAGCAGCGTAGGGGGAGCGAACTATGGCTACACCTTC. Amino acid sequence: CASSVGGANYGYTF.

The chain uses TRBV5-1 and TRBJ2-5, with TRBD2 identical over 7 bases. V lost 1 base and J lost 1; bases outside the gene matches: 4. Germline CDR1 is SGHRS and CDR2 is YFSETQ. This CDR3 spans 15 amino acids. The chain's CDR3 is CASSLFLAAQETQYF. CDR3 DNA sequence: TGCGCCAGCAGCTTGTTTCTAGCGGCCCAAGAGACCCAGTACTTC.

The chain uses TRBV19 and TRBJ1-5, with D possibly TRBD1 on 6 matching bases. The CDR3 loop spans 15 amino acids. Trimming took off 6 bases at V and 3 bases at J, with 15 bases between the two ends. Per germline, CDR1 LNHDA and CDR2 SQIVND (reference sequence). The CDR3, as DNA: TGTGCCAGTAGCGTGACCGGGACACCCAATCAGCCCCAGCATTTT. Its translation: CASSVTGTPNQPQHF.

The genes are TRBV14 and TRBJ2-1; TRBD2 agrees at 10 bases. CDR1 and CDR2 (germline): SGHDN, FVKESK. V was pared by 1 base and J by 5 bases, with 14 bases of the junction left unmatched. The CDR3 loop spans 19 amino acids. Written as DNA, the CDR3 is TGTGCCAGCAGCCAAGGGGGGACGATAGCGGGAGGAGGGAACAATGAGCAGTTCTTC. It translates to CASSQGGTIAGGGNNEQFF.

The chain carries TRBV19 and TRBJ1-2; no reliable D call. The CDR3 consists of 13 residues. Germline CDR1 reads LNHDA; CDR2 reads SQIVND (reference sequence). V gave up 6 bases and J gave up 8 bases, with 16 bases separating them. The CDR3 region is CASSELTTNGYTF. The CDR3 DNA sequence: TGTGCCAGTAGCGAACTGACAACCAACGGCTACACCTTC.

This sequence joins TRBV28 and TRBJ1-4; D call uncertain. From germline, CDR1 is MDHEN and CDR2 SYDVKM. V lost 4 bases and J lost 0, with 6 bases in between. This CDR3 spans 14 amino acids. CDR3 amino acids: CASSWSATNEKLFF. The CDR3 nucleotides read TGTGCCAGCAGTTGGAGTGCAACTAATGAAAAACTGTTTTTT. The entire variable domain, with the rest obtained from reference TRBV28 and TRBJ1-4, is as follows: DVKVTQSSRYLVKRTGEKVFLECVQDMDHENMFWYRQDPGLGLRLIYFSYDVKMKEKGDIPEGYSVSREKKERFSLILESASTNQTSMYLCASSWSATNEKLFFGSGTQLSVL.

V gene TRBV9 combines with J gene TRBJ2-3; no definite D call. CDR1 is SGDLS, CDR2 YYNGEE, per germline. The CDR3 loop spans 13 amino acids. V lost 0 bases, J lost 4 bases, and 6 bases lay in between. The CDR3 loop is CASSVATADTQYF. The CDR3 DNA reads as TGTGCCAGCAGCGTAGCTACGGCAGATACGCAGTATTTT.

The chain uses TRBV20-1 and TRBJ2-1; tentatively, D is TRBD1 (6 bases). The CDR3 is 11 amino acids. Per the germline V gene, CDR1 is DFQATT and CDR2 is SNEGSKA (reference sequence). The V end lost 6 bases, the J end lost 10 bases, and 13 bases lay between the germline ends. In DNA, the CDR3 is TGCAGTGCGTGGGACAACCCCGAGCAGTTCTTC. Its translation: CSAWDNPEQFF.

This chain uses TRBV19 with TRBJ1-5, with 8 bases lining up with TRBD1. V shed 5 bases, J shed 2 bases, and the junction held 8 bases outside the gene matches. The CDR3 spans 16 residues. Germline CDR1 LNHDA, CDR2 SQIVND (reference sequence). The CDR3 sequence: CASSPPQTGGNQPQHF. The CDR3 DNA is TGTGCCAGTAGTCCCCCCCAGACAGGGGGCAATCAGCCCCAGCATTTT.

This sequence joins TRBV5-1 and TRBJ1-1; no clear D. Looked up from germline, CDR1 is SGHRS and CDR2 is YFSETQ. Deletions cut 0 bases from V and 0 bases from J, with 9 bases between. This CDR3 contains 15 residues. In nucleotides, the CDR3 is TGCGCCAGCAGCTTGGAGGCAGGCTTGAACACTGAAGCTTTCTTT. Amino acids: CASSLEAGLNTEAFF. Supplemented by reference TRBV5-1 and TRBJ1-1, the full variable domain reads KAGVTQTPRYLIKTRGQQVTLSCSPISGHRSVSWYQQTPGQGLQFLFEYFSETQRNKGNFPGRFSGRQFSNSRSEMNVSTLELGDSALYLCASSLEAGLNTEAFFGQGTRLTVV.

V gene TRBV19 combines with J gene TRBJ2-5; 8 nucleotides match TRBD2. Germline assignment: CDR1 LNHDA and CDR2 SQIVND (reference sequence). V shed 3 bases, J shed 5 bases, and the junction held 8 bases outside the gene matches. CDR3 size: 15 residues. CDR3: CASSISGGPWETQYF. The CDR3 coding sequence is TGTGCCAGTAGTATTTCGGGAGGGCCGTGGGAGACCCAGTACTTC.

CDR3 nucleotides: TGTGCCAGCAGTTTAGTGGGGAGCGGGGAGCTGTTTTTT. Protein sequence: CASSLVGSGELFF. The chain employs TRBV27 and TRBJ2-2; TRBD2 might be the D (5 bases). V lost 2 bases to trimming and J lost 7 bases, with 8 bases between them. The V gene's germline CDR1 is MNHEY and CDR2 SMNVEV (reference sequence). CDR3 length: 13 residues.

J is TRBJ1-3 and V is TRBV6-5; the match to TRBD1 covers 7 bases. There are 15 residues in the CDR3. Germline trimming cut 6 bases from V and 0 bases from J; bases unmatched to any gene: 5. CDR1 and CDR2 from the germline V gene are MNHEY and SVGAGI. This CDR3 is CASSSDRASGNTIYF. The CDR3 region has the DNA TGTGCCAGCAGCTCAGACAGGGCCTCTGGAAACACCATATATTTT.

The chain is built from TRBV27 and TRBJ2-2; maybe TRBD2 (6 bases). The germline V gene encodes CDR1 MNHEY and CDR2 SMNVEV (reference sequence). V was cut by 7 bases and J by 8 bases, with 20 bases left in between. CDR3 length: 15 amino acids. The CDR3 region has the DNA TGTGCCAGCAAGACCGGGACTCGCGTATCTGGGGAGCTGTTTTTT. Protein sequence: CASKTGTRVSGELFF.

The CDR3 reads CASSGDSDYGYTF. The CDR3 DNA reads TGTGCCAGCAGTGGGGACAGCGACTATGGCTACACCTTC. V is TRBV6-6 and J is TRBJ1-2; 7 nucleotides line up with TRBD1. This CDR3 has 13 amino acids. Germline V CDR1 and CDR2: MNHNY, SVGAGI (reference sequence). V shed 5 bases, J shed 3 bases, and the junction held 3 bases outside the gene matches.